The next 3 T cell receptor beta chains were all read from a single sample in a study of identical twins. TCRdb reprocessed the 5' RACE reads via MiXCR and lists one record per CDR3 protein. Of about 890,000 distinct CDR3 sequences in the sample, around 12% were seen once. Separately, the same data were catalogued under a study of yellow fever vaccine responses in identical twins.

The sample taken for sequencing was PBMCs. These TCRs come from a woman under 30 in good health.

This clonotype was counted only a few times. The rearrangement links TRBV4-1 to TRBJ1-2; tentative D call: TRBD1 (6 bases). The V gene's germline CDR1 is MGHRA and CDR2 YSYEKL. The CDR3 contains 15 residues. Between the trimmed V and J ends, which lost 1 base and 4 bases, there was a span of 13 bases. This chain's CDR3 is CASSQVGGHPYGYTF. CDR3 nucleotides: TGCGCCAGCAGCCAAGTAGGGGGACACCCCTATGGCTACACCTTC.

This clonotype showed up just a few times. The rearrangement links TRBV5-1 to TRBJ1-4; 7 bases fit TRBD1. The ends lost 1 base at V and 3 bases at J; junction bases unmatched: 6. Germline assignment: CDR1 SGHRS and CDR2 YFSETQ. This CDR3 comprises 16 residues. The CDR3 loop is CASSLPGGLANEKLFF. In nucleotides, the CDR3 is TGCGCCAGCAGCTTGCCAGGGGGTTTAGCTAATGAAAAACTGTTTTTT.

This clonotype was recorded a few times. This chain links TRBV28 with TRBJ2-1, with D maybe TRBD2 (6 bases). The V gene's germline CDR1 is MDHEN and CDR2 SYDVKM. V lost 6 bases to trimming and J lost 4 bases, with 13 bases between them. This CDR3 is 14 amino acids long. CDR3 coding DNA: TGTGCCAGCAGGAAGGAGGGGTGGTACAATGAGCAGTTCTTC. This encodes CASRKEGWYNEQFF.